The next 16 T cell receptor beta chains were all read from a single sample in a study of blood T cell repertoires in COVID-19. Using immunoSEQ multiplex PCR, the repertoire was profiled, and TCRdb retains in-frame clones only, with some absent. The profile covers over 250,000 clones, with over 80% appearing a single time and approximately 1.4% taken by the ten largest. The source material was peripheral blood. The receptors here all came from a woman between 40 and 55 years old who had recovered from COVID-19.

This rearrangement joins TRBV25-1 to TRBJ2-5; D perhaps matches TRBD1 (6 bases). Looked up from germline, CDR1 is MGHDK and CDR2 is SYGVNS. The CDR3 runs to 17 residues. V was clipped by 3 bases and J by 5 bases, with 22 bases between them. CDR3 coding DNA: TGTGCCAGCAGTGATCCCTCCCTACAGGGTTGGGGCGAGACCCAGTACTTC. It codes for CASSDPSLQGWGETQYF.

The genes are TRBV9 and TRBJ1-6; 8 nucleotides line up with TRBD1. This CDR3 comprises 16 residues. The germline gives CDR1 SGDLS, CDR2 YYNGEE. V was clipped by 4 bases and J by 2 bases; unmatched bases: 5. The CDR3 DNA sequence: TGTGCCAGCAGCTTCGAGGACAGGGCCTATAATTCACCCCTCCACTTT. This encodes CASSFEDRAYNSPLHF.

This clone showed up just once. DNA of the CDR3: TGTGCCAGCAGCCCGACCCCTTATCAGACAGACTTTGATGGCTACACCTTC. It is translated as CASSPTPYQTDFDGYTF. This rearrangement joins TRBV7-2 to TRBJ1-2; possibly TRBD1 for D (5 bases). V dropped 5 bases and J dropped 6 bases, with 25 bases sitting between them. The CDR3 is made up of 17 amino acids. Germline V gene sequence: CDR1 SGHTA, CDR2 FQGNSA.

V is TRBV20-1 and J is TRBJ2-7; 9 bases map to TRBD2. CDR3 length: 15 amino acids. V dropped 3 bases and J dropped 0; count of bases not matched to a gene: 6. Germline loops: CDR1 DFQATT, CDR2 SNEGSKA (reference sequence). The CDR3, as DNA: TGCAGTGCTAGTAATAGCGGGGGCCTCTCCTACGAGCAGTACTTC. Encoded protein: CSASNSGGLSYEQYF.

The chain couples TRBV6-5 to TRBJ2-7, with D hard to call. Trimming cost V 2 bases and J 6 bases, with 11 bases left between them. The CDR3 is 13 residues long. From germline, CDR1 is MNHEY and CDR2 SVGAGI. This CDR3 reads CASSYSTLGEQYF. CDR3 DNA: TGTGCCAGCAGTTACAGTACCCTCGGCGAGCAGTACTTC.

This clone appeared once. The rearrangement links TRBV5-1 to TRBJ2-2, with a possible D match to TRBD2 (5 bases). This CDR3 region has 17 residues. Per germline, CDR1 SGHRS and CDR2 YFSETQ. V was cut by 0 bases and J by 8 bases, with 20 bases left in between. CDR3 sequence: CASSLEPGMKAVGELFF. The DNA of the CDR3 is TGCGCCAGCAGCTTGGAACCGGGAATGAAGGCGGTGGGGGAGCTGTTTTTT.

The rearrangement uses TRBV5-6 and TRBJ1-5; D is perhaps TRBD1 (6 bases). Trimming removed 4 bases at V and 2 bases at J, with 10 bases between. This CDR3 contains 14 residues. CDR1 SGHDT and CDR2 YYEEEE come from the germline V gene. CDR3 sequence (DNA): TGTGCCAGCAGCGAGGGGGACGGCAATCAGCCCCAGCATTTT. It is translated as CASSEGDGNQPQHF. The full variable domain, its missing parts supplied by reference TRBV5-6 and TRBJ1-5, is DAGVTQSPTHLIKTRGQQVTLRCSPKSGHDTVSWYQQALGQGPQFIFQYYEEEERQRGNFPDRFSGHQFPNYSSELNVNALLLGDSALYLCASSEGDGNQPQHFGDGTRLSIL.

The V call is TRBV5-4, the J call TRBJ2-7, with TRBD1 matching 7 bases. CDR1 is SGHNT and CDR2 is YYREEE in the germline V gene (reference sequence). After removal of 0 bases from V and 6 bases from J, the junction contained 6 bases not matched to a gene. The CDR3 runs 14 residues. In nucleotides, the CDR3 is TGTGCCAGCAGCTTGGGGAAAGGGGGCTTCGAGCAGTACTTC. It encodes CASSLGKGGFEQYF.

J is TRBJ1-1 and V is TRBV19; 9 bases are a match to TRBD1. Unmatched junction bases numbered 19, after V lost 6 bases and J lost 8 bases. The germline V gene encodes CDR1 LNHDA and CDR2 SQIVND (reference sequence). The CDR3 is 17 amino acids. The CDR3 reads CASRGGPGQGLPREAFF. CDR3 coding DNA: TGTGCCAGTAGGGGGGGGCCCGGACAGGGGCTGCCGCGGGAAGCTTTCTTT.

This clone was counted between two and nine times. The chain couples TRBV2 to TRBJ1-5; no reliable D call. Germline CDR1 and CDR2: SNHLY and FYNNEI. This CDR3 has 14 amino acids. Trimming took off 0 bases at V and 4 bases at J, with 7 bases between the two ends. CDR3 protein: CASSEAEWNQPQHF. CDR3 nucleotides: TGTGCCAGCAGTGAAGCGGAGTGGAATCAGCCCCAGCATTTT.

This chain uses TRBV4-2 with TRBJ1-2; perhaps TRBD1 as D (5 bases). Trimming shortened V by 4 bases and J by 4 bases, and 19 bases separated the two germline ends. Per germline, CDR1 LGHNA and CDR2 YNFKEQ. The CDR3 length is 16 residues. In nucleotides, the CDR3 is TGTGCCAGCAGCCCCCTGGGAGGGGATATTCTCTATGGCTACACCTTC. This sequence encodes CASSPLGGDILYGYTF.

This clone appeared a few times. This chain links TRBV4-1 with TRBJ1-2; 8 positions match TRBD1. The germline gives CDR1 MGHRA, CDR2 YSYEKL. This CDR3 has 14 residues. The V and J ends lost 2 bases and 7 bases, in that order; junction bases with no gene match: 6. DNA for the CDR3: TGCGCCAGCAGCCAACAAACAGGGGGTCTTGGCTACACCTTC. Translated, it gives CASSQQTGGLGYTF.

V and J are TRBV11-1 and TRBJ1-2; 7 bases map to TRBD1. Germline CDR1 reads SGHAT; CDR2 reads FQDESV (reference sequence). The length of the CDR3 is 12 residues. Losses at the gene ends were 3 bases for V and 6 bases for J; bases not matched to a gene: 1. For the CDR3, the DNA is TGTGCCAGCAGCTTCGACAGGGATGGCTACACCTTC. Residues: CASSFDRDGYTF.

The chain combines TRBV30 with TRBJ2-3; possible D gene TRBD2, 5 bases. V lost 5 bases and J lost 2, with 11 bases in between. The length of the CDR3 is 13 residues. The germline gives CDR1 GTSNPN, CDR2 SVGIG (reference sequence). CDR3: CAWPDLATDTQYF. CDR3 sequence (DNA): TGTGCCTGGCCGGACTTAGCCACAGATACGCAGTATTTT. Together with reference TRBV30 and TRBJ2-3, the CDR3 gives the full variable domain: SQTIHQWPATLVQPVGSPLSLECTVEGTSNPNLYWYRQAAGRGLQLLFYSVGIGQISSEVPQNLSASRPQDRQFILSSKKLLLSDSGFYLCAWPDLATDTQYFGPGTRLTVL.

The rearrangement joins TRBV7-3 to TRBJ1-1, with D possibly TRBD1 on 5 matching bases. This CDR3 has 14 amino acids. The V end was cut by 6 bases, the J end by 0 bases, with 11 bases between. The germline CDR1 and CDR2 sequences are SGHTA and FQGTGA. The DNA of the CDR3 is TGTGCCAGCAGTTCCGGGGGGGTGAACACTGAAGCTTTCTTT. It encodes CASSSGGVNTEAFF.

This clone showed up just once. The rearrangement joins TRBV6-2 or TRBV6-3 to TRBJ1-5; TRBD1 matches at 8 bases. Germline V gene data show CDR1 as MNHEY and CDR2 as SVGEGT. Trimming at V came to 5 bases and at J to 2 bases, leaving 5 bases not matched to a gene. The CDR3 has 15 amino acids. CDR3 loop: CASSPRGRGNQPQHF. CDR3 nucleotide sequence: TGTGCCAGCAGTCCCAGGGGGCGAGGCAATCAGCCCCAGCATTTT.